This TCR beta chain was found in a study of T-cell reconstitution after alpha-beta-depleted transplantation in children. In its sample, this clonotype was seen a few times. A TCRbeta library incorporating unique molecular identifiers was prepared. TCRdb re-called the PCR reads through MiXCR, storing one row per CDR3 protein. The sample has roughly 200,000 distinct CDR3 sequences, just over 14% seen once. This material consisted of PBMCs from the stem cell graft donor, taken from the stem cell graft. The sequence derives from a human donor who donated a stem cell graft to a child with acute lymphoblastic leukemia.

This CDR3 reads CASNVRTNHRGRETQYF. The CDR3 bases are TGTGCCAGCAACGTACGGACAAATCACAGGGGTCGAGAGACCCAGTACTTC. This chain joins TRBV12-3 or TRBV12-4 and TRBJ2-5, with 7 bases lining up with TRBD1. The CDR3 is made up of 17 amino acids. V dropped 7 bases and J dropped 4; count of bases not matched to a gene: 18.